These 32 T cell receptor beta chains were all obtained from the same sample, sequenced in a study of radiotherapy plus CTLA-4 blockade in lung cancer. Generated by immunoSEQ multiplex PCR, the TCRdb table keeps only in-frame clones and is missing some. The sample contains about 36,000 clones, around 70% of which appear only once. Sample: peripheral blood, taken from a patient treated with radiotherapy plus ipilimumab. All receptors come from a human donor with non-small cell lung cancer who had stable disease on radiotherapy plus ipilimumab.

V usage is TRBV19 and J usage is TRBJ1-1; D not certain. This CDR3 is 14 amino acids long. Trimming took off 3 bases at V and 0 bases at J, with 8 bases between the two ends. CDR1 and CDR2 from the germline V gene are LNHDA and SQIVND (reference sequence). The CDR3 spells CASSIYLMNTEAFF. DNA of the CDR3: TGTGCCAGTAGTATTTATTTAATGAACACTGAAGCTTTCTTT. The full variable domain, with the rest looked up from reference TRBV19 and TRBJ1-1, is DGGITQSPKYLFRKEGQNVTLSCEQNLNHDAMYWYRQDPGQGLRLIYYSQIVNDFQKGDIAEGYSVSREKKESFPLTVTSAQKNPTAFYLCASSIYLMNTEAFFGQGTRLTVV.

This chain uses TRBV14 with TRBJ1-2; D remains unclear. The CDR3 runs to 15 residues. The V and J ends lost 4 bases and 0 bases respectively, with 12 bases between them. CDR1 SGHDN and CDR2 FVKESK come from the germline V gene. CDR3 protein: CASSRPGTTNYGYTF. In nucleotides, the CDR3 is TGTGCCAGCAGCCGGCCGGGAACCACTAACTATGGCTACACCTTC. The whole variable domain, remainder taken from reference TRBV14 and TRBJ1-2, is EAGVTQFPSHSVIEKGQTVTLRCDPISGHDNLYWYRRVMGKEIKFLLHFVKESKQDESGMPNNRFLAERTGGTYSTLKVQPAELEDSGVYFCASSRPGTTNYGYTFGSGTRLTVV.

The chain recombines TRBV11-3 with TRBJ1-5; weak D call: TRBD1 (5 bases). Germline V gene lookup returns CDR1 SGHNT and CDR2 YENEEA. Trimming removed 5 bases from V and 4 bases from J, with 9 bases in between. The CDR3 sequence is 13 residues long. The CDR3 DNA reads TGTGCCAGCAGCCCGTCAGGGAATCAGCCCCAGCATTTT. Translating it yields CASSPSGNQPQHF.

This chain connects TRBV5-4 to TRBJ2-1; 9 positions match TRBD2. CDR1 and CDR2 (germline): SGHNT, YYREEE (reference sequence). The CDR3 is 16 residues long. The J segment lost 4 bases and the V segment lost 4 bases, leaving 9 bases of the junction unmatched. The CDR3 sequence is CASSRMTSGVYNEQFF. The CDR3 nucleotides read TGTGCCAGCAGCCGTATGACTAGCGGAGTTTACAATGAGCAGTTCTTC.

The V and J genes are TRBV7-3 and TRBJ2-5, with 7 bases aligning to TRBD2. The junction had 11 bases not matched to a gene; V was cut back by 5 bases and J by 5 bases. This CDR3 contains 15 residues. CDR1 SGHTA and CDR2 FQGTGA come from the germline V gene. CDR3 DNA: TGTGCCAGCAGCGTAAGCGGGGTCCCGGGGGAGACCCAGTACTTC. Protein product: CASSVSGVPGETQYF.

This chain connects TRBV2 to TRBJ2-1, with 13 bases that match TRBD2. This CDR3 has 14 amino acids. Germline values: CDR1 SNHLY, CDR2 FYNNEI. The V gene end was trimmed by 7 bases and the J gene end by 4 bases; junction bases not matched to a gene: 1. The CDR3 spells CASKTSGGYNEQFF. The CDR3 bases are TGTGCCAGCAAGACTAGCGGGGGGTACAATGAGCAGTTCTTC.

Worth noting for this clone: A junction end diverges from the germline sequence, so it may reflect a read error. Other DNA sequences within the sample encode an identical CDR3. This chain joins TRBV5-1 and TRBJ2-7, with 12 bases matching TRBD1. The CDR3 sequence is 15 residues long. CDR1 is SGHRS, CDR2 YFSETQ, per germline. The CDR3 sequence: CASRRDRGHVYEQYF. CDR3 DNA sequence: TGTGCCAGCAGACGGGACAGGGGGCACGTCTACGAGCAGTACTTC.

In its sample, this clone was seen a few times. The V and J genes are TRBV2 and TRBJ2-1, with 11 bases that match TRBD2. The V gene end was trimmed by 7 bases and the J gene end by 3 bases; junction bases not matched to a gene: 2. The V gene's germline CDR1 is SNHLY and CDR2 FYNNEI. The CDR3 sequence is 14 residues long. In DNA, the CDR3 is TGTGCCAGCACGACTAGCGGGGACTACAATGAGCAGTTCTTC. Its translation: CASTTSGDYNEQFF.

This sequence joins TRBV2 and TRBJ1-5; 8 bases fit TRBD1. V dropped 4 bases and J dropped 4; count of bases not matched to a gene: 12. Germline CDR1 is SNHLY and CDR2 is FYNNEI. The CDR3 is 17 residues long. CDR3 in amino acids: CASSGRKTGVGNQPQHF. CDR3 DNA sequence: TGTGCCAGCAGTGGACGCAAGACAGGGGTGGGTAATCAGCCCCAGCATTTT.

This chain connects TRBV5-1 to TRBJ1-1, with 10 bases fitting TRBD1. CDR3 length equals 14 residues. Unmatched junction bases numbered 2, after V lost 5 bases and J lost 1 base. Per the germline V gene, CDR1 is SGHRS and CDR2 is YFSETQ. The DNA of the CDR3 is TGCGCCAGCAGAGGGGACAGGGGGAACACTGAAGCTTTCTTT. It is translated as CASRGDRGNTEAFF.

This chain links TRBV30 with TRBJ2-7, with no clear D. This CDR3 is built from 12 residues. Germline V lookup: CDR1 GTSNPN, CDR2 SVGIG (reference sequence). V lost 2 bases and J lost 1, with 6 bases in between. This CDR3 reads CAWSQQSYEQYF. The CDR3 DNA follows: TGTGCCTGGAGTCAACAGTCCTACGAGCAGTACTTC.

V and J are TRBV5-1 and TRBJ2-7, with TRBD2 matching 8 bases. The germline CDR1 and CDR2 sequences are SGHRS and YFSETQ. This CDR3 comprises 13 residues. Unmatched junction bases numbered 7, after V lost 4 bases and J lost 7 bases. Here the CDR3 reads CASSIAGRVEQYF. DNA for the CDR3: TGCGCCAGCAGCATAGCGGGGAGGGTTGAGCAGTACTTC.

The V gene is TRBV2, the J gene TRBJ1-1, with 10 bases fitting TRBD1. After removal of 4 bases from V and 0 bases from J, the junction contained 2 bases not matched to a gene. The CDR3 runs 15 residues. The germline V gene has CDR1 SNHLY and CDR2 FYNNEI. CDR3 amino acids: CASSVGQGLNTEAFF. The CDR3 bases are TGTGCCAGCAGTGTGGGACAGGGGCTGAACACTGAAGCTTTCTTT.

The rearrangement links TRBV5-8 to TRBJ2-4; D gene ambiguous. Trimming pared 5 bases from V and 0 bases from J, leaving 15 bases between. CDR1 is SGHTS and CDR2 is YDEGEE in the germline V gene. The CDR3 length is 16 residues. The CDR3 DNA reads as TGTGCCAGCAGACCTCAAGCCAATCTAGCCAAAAACATTCAGTACTTC. Translation gives CASRPQANLAKNIQYF.

This chain connects TRBV18 to TRBJ1-5; D gene ambiguous. Germline V CDR1 and CDR2: KGHSH, LQKENI. The CDR3 runs to 13 residues. Trimming pared 3 bases from V and 7 bases from J, leaving 10 bases between. The CDR3 region is CASSPSEAQPQHF. CDR3 nucleotides: TGTGCCAGCTCACCCTCTGAGGCGCAGCCCCAGCATTTT.

The V gene is TRBV9, the J gene TRBJ2-5; 7 bases agree with TRBD1. CDR3 length equals 15 residues. Germline CDR1 and CDR2: SGDLS and YYNGEE. J lost 5 bases, V lost 3 bases, and 10 bases had no gene match. Here the CDR3 reads CASSGTGDAWETQYF. The CDR3 DNA reads as TGTGCCAGCAGCGGAACAGGGGACGCATGGGAGACCCAGTACTTC.

The chain uses TRBV29-1 and TRBJ1-3, with D unclear. This CDR3 spans 13 amino acids. CDR1 is SQVTM, CDR2 ANQGSEA, per germline. CDR3 sequence: CSGGASSGNTIYF. CDR3 nucleotides: TGCAGTGGCGGCGCGAGCTCTGGAAACACCATATATTTT.

The chain has TRBV2 and TRBJ2-2; D perhaps matches TRBD1 (5 bases). V was trimmed by 7 bases and J by 5 bases, leaving 11 bases between them. Germline V lookup: CDR1 SNHLY, CDR2 FYNNEI. The CDR3 has 13 amino acids. CDR3 in DNA: TGTGCCAGCACCCTAAGGGGAACCGGGGAGCTGTTTTTT. It translates to CASTLRGTGELFF.

This sequence joins TRBV15 and TRBJ1-4, with a possible D match to TRBD1 (5 bases). This CDR3 comprises 15 residues. CDR1 LNHNV and CDR2 YYDKDF come from the germline V gene (reference sequence). Trimming removed 4 bases from V and 6 bases from J, with 15 bases in between. DNA for the CDR3: TGTGCCACCAGCAACCCTCAGGGCACGTATGAAAAACTGTTTTTT. It is translated as CATSNPQGTYEKLFF. Full variable domain (remainder filled in from reference TRBV15 and TRBJ1-4): DAMVIQNPRYQVTQFGKPVTLSCSQTLNHNVMYWYQQKSSQAPKLLFHYYDKDFNNEADTPDNFQSRRPNTSFCFLDIRSPGLGDTAMYLCATSNPQGTYEKLFFGSGTQLSVL.

This chain joins TRBV25-1 and TRBJ2-2; perhaps TRBD1 as D (6 bases). The germline V and J ends were trimmed by 6 bases and 5 bases, with 13 bases remaining between them. The CDR3 loop spans 14 amino acids. The germline CDR1 and CDR2 sequences are MGHDK and SYGVNS. CDR3 DNA: TGTGCCAGCAGCGTCCCCCAGGGGACCGGGGAGCTGTTTTTT. This encodes CASSVPQGTGELFF.

The chain employs TRBV7-2 and TRBJ2-5; 14 positions agree with TRBD2. CDR1 and CDR2 (germline): SGHTA, FQGNSA. The CDR3 has 18 residues. V trimming: 5 bases; J trimming: 5 bases; junction bases outside the gene matches: 13. The CDR3: CASSPPPRTSGGRETQYF. The DNA for the CDR3 is TGTGCCAGCAGCCCTCCCCCTCGGACTAGCGGGGGGAGGGAGACCCAGTACTTC.

The chain carries TRBV6-5 and TRBJ1-1; tentatively, D is TRBD1 (6 bases). The CDR3 sequence is 15 residues long. The V end lost 7 bases, the J end lost 5 bases, and 20 bases lay between the germline ends. Per germline, CDR1 MNHEY and CDR2 SVGAGI. The CDR3 sequence is CASNRAGDIGTEAFF. CDR3 bases: TGTGCCAGCAACAGGGCAGGGGATATCGGGACTGAAGCTTTCTTT.

The chain employs TRBV7-9 and TRBJ2-7, with 9 positions matching TRBD1. CDR3 length: 14 amino acids. Germline V gene data show CDR1 as SEHNR and CDR2 as FQNEAQ (reference sequence). V dropped 4 bases and J dropped 6; count of bases not matched to a gene: 7. The CDR3, as DNA: TGTGCCAGCAGCTCATGGGACAGGGTCTCCGAGCAGTACTTC. Translation gives CASSSWDRVSEQYF.

The chain is built from TRBV10-3 and TRBJ1-2; D might be TRBD1 (5 bases). This CDR3 region has 16 residues. V gave up 0 bases and J gave up 4 bases, with 15 bases separating them. Germline CDR1 is ENHRY and CDR2 is SYGVKD. CDR3 nucleotides: TGTGCCATCAGTGAGTCAAGGGGCTACACCAGCTATGGCTACACCTTC. It codes for CAISESRGYTSYGYTF.

The sample holds a few counts of this clone. The chain is built from TRBV6-5 and TRBJ1-1; the D gene is possibly TRBD1 (6 bases). The CDR3 consists of 14 residues. Germline V gene data show CDR1 as MNHEY and CDR2 as SVGAGI. V was pared by 0 bases and J by 11 bases, with 16 bases between. The CDR3 nucleotides read TGTGCCAGCAGTTACTCGAGGACAGCGCCCGTCGCTTTCTTT. Translating gives CASSYSRTAPVAFF.

The chain is built from TRBV29-1 and TRBJ1-1; maybe TRBD1 (6 bases). Germline CDR1 reads SQVTM; CDR2 reads ANQGSEA. The CDR3 is made up of 13 amino acids. V lost 7 bases and J lost 7, with 19 bases in between. The CDR3 coding sequence is TGCAGCGGCCGCCAGGGGTCGGGCAATGAAGCTTTCTTT. It translates to CSGRQGSGNEAFF. The full variable domain, completed using reference TRBV29-1 and TRBJ1-1, is SAVISQKPSRDICQRGTSLTIQCQVDSQVTMMFWYRQQPGQSLTLIATANQGSEATYESGFVIDKFPISRPNLTFSTLTVSNMSPEDSSIYLCSGRQGSGNEAFFGQGTRLTVV.

The CDR3 nucleotides are TGTGCCAGCAGCCCCGACAGGGGAGTCATGGAAAAACTGTTTTTT. Protein sequence: CASSPDRGVMEKLFF. The chain combines TRBV9 with TRBJ1-4; 8 positions agree with TRBD1. From germline, CDR1 is SGDLS and CDR2 YYNGEE. The CDR3 extends over 15 amino acids. The junction had 10 bases not matched to a gene; V was cut back by 4 bases and J by 8 bases.

The rearrangement joins TRBV4-1 to TRBJ2-7; 10 bases line up with TRBD1. V shed 5 bases, J shed 1 base, and the junction held 8 bases outside the gene matches. The germline V gene encodes CDR1 MGHRA and CDR2 YSYEKL. The CDR3 covers 16 residues. This CDR3 is CASSWGQGTGSYEQYF. CDR3 DNA sequence: TGCGCCAGCAGCTGGGGACAGGGGACGGGGTCCTACGAGCAGTACTTC.

The CDR3 spells CASSPFPGELFF. The CDR3 DNA reads as TGTGCCAGCAGTCCCTTTCCCGGGGAGCTGTTTTTT. This chain connects TRBV27 to TRBJ2-2; D not certain. This CDR3 is 12 amino acids long. Deletions cut 5 bases from V and 6 bases from J, with 7 bases between. Germline V gives CDR1 MNHEY, CDR2 SMNVEV (reference sequence).

This clone has at least ten counts. This chain links TRBV2 with TRBJ2-3; D is perhaps TRBD2 (6 bases). The V gene lost 3 bases and the J gene lost 2 bases, with 9 bases spanning the gap. Germline values: CDR1 SNHLY, CDR2 FYNNEI. The CDR3 is made up of 14 amino acids. The CDR3 region is CASSETRATDTQYF. The CDR3, as DNA: TGTGCCAGCAGTGAGACTAGAGCCACAGATACGCAGTATTTT.

The chain employs TRBV28 and TRBJ2-7; TRBD2 matches at 9 bases. Trimming removed 5 bases from V and 2 bases from J; junction bases left unmatched: 7. The CDR3 runs to 15 residues. Germline assignment: CDR1 MDHEN and CDR2 SYDVKM. CDR3 amino acids: CASSIAGGPPYEQYF. As DNA, the CDR3 is TGTGCCAGCAGTATCGCGGGGGGGCCCCCCTACGAGCAGTACTTC.

The rearrangement uses TRBV25-1 and TRBJ2-2; 8 positions agree with TRBD1. CDR1 and CDR2 (germline): MGHDK, SYGVNS. V shed 4 bases and J 5 bases; nucleotides not matched to a gene: 9. The CDR3 totals 16 residues. This CDR3 is CASSAGTGFMTGELFF. The CDR3 region has the DNA TGTGCCAGCAGTGCCGGGACAGGTTTCATGACCGGGGAGCTGTTTTTT.